These 19 T cell receptor beta chains came from one sample sequenced in a study of immune evolution from preneoplasia to lung adenocarcinoma. Repertoires were generated with immunoSEQ multiplex PCR, while TCRdb's copy carries only in-frame clones and drops some. This sample has more than 25,000 clones, with about three quarters found just once. The specimen sequenced was FFPE invasive lung adenocarcinoma tissue. The source is a person aged 60 to 70 with invasive lung adenocarcinoma. Some clones in this sample may be carry-over from other donors' samples.

In this sample, this clone turned up a few times. The rearrangement links TRBV29-1 to TRBJ1-4, with D perhaps TRBD1 (6 bases). The germline CDR1 and CDR2 sequences are SQVTM and ANQGSEA. Trimming left V 6 bases short and J 7 bases short, with 18 bases between. CDR3 length equals 14 residues. The CDR3 region is CSVVGGYYGEKLFF. The CDR3, as DNA: TGCAGCGTCGTAGGGGGGTATTACGGTGAAAAACTGTTTTTT. Full variable domain (rest looked up from reference TRBV29-1 and TRBJ1-4): SAVISQKPSRDICQRGTSLTIQCQVDSQVTMMFWYRQQPGQSLTLIATANQGSEATYESGFVIDKFPISRPNLTFSTLTVSNMSPEDSSIYLCSVVGGYYGEKLFFGSGTQLSVL.

The V and J genes are TRBV30 and TRBJ2-7; no clear D. Trimming took 0 bases from V and 7 from J, leaving 7 bases between them. Germline CDR1 GTSNPN, CDR2 SVGIG (reference sequence). The CDR3 totals 11 residues. The CDR3 region is CAWSVYREQYF. The CDR3 nucleotides are TGTGCCTGGAGTGTATACCGGGAGCAGTACTTC.

This clone was observed a few times. The CDR3 DNA follows: TGTGCCAGTAGTATAGATCACGGCGCCGGGGGCCAAGAGACCCAGTACTTC. Protein: CASSIDHGAGGQETQYF. The chain joins TRBV19 to TRBJ2-5, with D possibly TRBD2 on 6 matching bases. The germline V gene has CDR1 LNHDA and CDR2 SQIVND (reference sequence). Trimming stripped 0 bases from V and 1 base from J, with 15 bases between. This CDR3 spans 17 amino acids.

CDR3 loop: CASSFQTGSYEQFF. The CDR3 bases are TGTGCCAGCAGCTTTCAGACAGGGTCGTATGAGCAGTTCTTC. This chain uses TRBV7-2 with TRBJ2-1; 7 bases fit TRBD1. Germline V gene sequence: CDR1 SGHTA, CDR2 FQGNSA. This CDR3 is 14 amino acids long. Unmatched junction bases numbered 7, after V lost 3 bases and J lost 8 bases. The variable domain in full, with the rest retrieved from reference TRBV7-2 and TRBJ2-1, is GAGVSQSPSNKVTEKGKDVELRCDPISGHTALYWYRQSLGQGLEFLIYFQGNSAPDKSGLPSDRFSAERTGGSVSTLTIQRTQQEDSAVYLCASSFQTGSYEQFFGPGTRLTVL.

The chain links TRBV5-4 to TRBJ2-1, with 15 bases lining up with TRBD2. J was trimmed by 6 bases and V by 3 bases; bases with no gene match: 7. This CDR3 spans 17 amino acids. The germline CDR1 and CDR2 sequences are SGHNT and YYREEE (reference sequence). The CDR3 bases are TGTGCCAGCAGCTGGGGACTAGCGGGAGGCTTGGGCAATGAGCAGTTCTTC. It is translated as CASSWGLAGGLGNEQFF.

The genes are TRBV7-2 and TRBJ2-3; D is ambiguous. The CDR3 has 13 amino acids. Germline V CDR1 and CDR2: SGHTA, FQGNSA. Trimming stripped 5 bases from V and 7 bases from J, with 13 bases between. The CDR3 region is CASSPGFDNTQYF. For the CDR3, the DNA is TGTGCCAGCAGCCCAGGATTTGATAATACGCAGTATTTT.

This rearrangement joins TRBV5-5 to TRBJ2-7, with a weak D call TRBD2 (5 bases). The CDR3 has 14 residues. Trimming cost V 1 base and J 7 bases, with 15 bases left between them. The germline V gene has CDR1 SGHKS and CDR2 YYEKEE (reference sequence). CDR3 region: CASSLLQTRGEQYF. The CDR3 nucleotides are TGTGCCAGCAGCTTGTTACAGACCAGAGGGGAGCAGTACTTC.

This clone was detected once. The chain has TRBV10-3 and TRBJ2-3; the D gene is possibly TRBD2 (6 bases). The ends were cut back, 2 bases at V and 4 bases at J, with 13 bases in the middle. The CDR3 covers 15 residues. The germline gives CDR1 ENHRY, CDR2 SYGVKD. CDR3 sequence: CAISERERAADTQYF. The CDR3 nucleotides are TGTGCCATCAGTGAGCGGGAGCGGGCCGCAGATACGCAGTATTTT.

The CDR3, as DNA: TGTGCCAGCAGCGCAACACAGGGGGGAGGTACGCAGTATTTT. The encoded protein is CASSATQGGGTQYF. The J gene is TRBJ2-3, the V gene TRBV7-2; TRBD1 aligns across 8 bases. V lost 5 bases and J lost 8; bases outside the gene matches: 9. Germline CDR1 and CDR2: SGHTA and FQGNSA. This CDR3 contains 14 residues.

The CDR3 protein is CASSFSGIAGELFF. The CDR3 region has the DNA TGTGCCAGCAGTTTCTCGGGAATTGCCGGGGAGCTGTTTTTT. The rearrangement joins TRBV27 to TRBJ2-2; TRBD2 is a possible D gene (5 bases). CDR3 length: 14 residues. Germline V gene sequence: CDR1 MNHEY, CDR2 SMNVEV (reference sequence). V gave up 3 bases and J gave up 6 bases, with 11 bases separating them.

This clone has a handful of counts. The V call is TRBV9, the J call TRBJ2-3; D perhaps matches TRBD2 (6 bases). V shed 4 bases and J shed 2 bases, with 14 bases lying between them. CDR3 length: 15 residues. CDR1 is SGDLS, CDR2 YYNGEE, per germline. In DNA form, the CDR3 reads TGTGCCAGCAGCCCCTCGGGAGCGCCCACAGATACGCAGTATTTT. Translating gives CASSPSGAPTDTQYF.

The CDR3 sequence: CASSLESVNYGYTF. CDR3 in DNA: TGCGCCAGCAGCTTAGAATCCGTTAACTATGGCTACACCTTC. The chain recombines TRBV5-1 with TRBJ1-2, with D hard to call. The germline gives CDR1 SGHRS, CDR2 YFSETQ. This CDR3 has 14 residues. With 2 bases removed from V and 1 base from J, the gap between germline ends came to 9 bases.

The rearrangement joins TRBV11-2 to TRBJ2-5, with D maybe TRBD2 (6 bases). Germline V gene sequence: CDR1 SGHAT, CDR2 FQNNGV. V was trimmed by 2 bases and J by 4 bases, leaving 14 bases between them. This CDR3 spans 15 amino acids. The CDR3 region has the DNA TGTGCCAGCAGCTTAAACGAGGGCGGGGCAGAGACCCAGTACTTC. Amino acid sequence: CASSLNEGGAETQYF. The whole variable domain, remainder taken from reference TRBV11-2 and TRBJ2-5, is EAGVAQSPRYKIIEKRQSVAFWCNPISGHATLYWYQQILGQGPKLLIQFQNNGVVDDSQLPKDRFSAERLKGVDSTLKIQPAKLEDSAVYLCASSLNEGGAETQYFGPGTRLLVL.

J is TRBJ2-7 and V is TRBV18; 10 nucleotides align to TRBD1. The V gene end was trimmed by 3 bases and the J gene end by 3 bases; junction bases not matched to a gene: 8. The CDR3 has 16 residues. Germline CDR1 KGHSH, CDR2 LQKENI. CDR3 amino acids: CASSPLARTGGYEQYF. For the CDR3, the DNA is TGTGCCAGCTCACCGCTGGCCCGGACAGGGGGCTACGAGCAGTACTTC.

V is TRBV5-1 and J is TRBJ2-5, with D possibly TRBD1 on 5 matching bases. Trimming shortened V by 2 bases and J by 1 base, and 9 bases separated the two germline ends. This CDR3 is built from 14 residues. Germline V gene lookup returns CDR1 SGHRS and CDR2 YFSETQ. This chain's CDR3 is CASSFLQGQETQYF. In DNA form, the CDR3 reads TGCGCCAGCAGCTTCCTCCAGGGCCAAGAGACCCAGTACTTC.

The chain has TRBV7-9 and TRBJ2-5, with D possibly being TRBD1 (6 bases). The CDR3 spans 13 residues. V was clipped by 5 bases and J by 1 base, with 8 bases between them. CDR1 SEHNR and CDR2 FQNEAQ come from the germline V gene (reference sequence). CDR3 sequence: CASSDRLQETQYF. CDR3 bases: TGTGCCAGCAGCGACAGGCTCCAAGAGACCCAGTACTTC.

The V gene is TRBV7-2, the J gene TRBJ2-1; D possibly corresponds to TRBD2 (6 bases). CDR3 length: 13 amino acids. Germline CDR1 and CDR2: SGHTA and FQGNSA. V was pared by 5 bases and J by 3 bases, with 8 bases between. The CDR3 loop reads CASSMTSYNEQFF. The CDR3 DNA sequence: TGTGCCAGCAGCATGACTAGCTACAATGAGCAGTTCTTC.

The rearrangement joins TRBV6-1 to TRBJ1-2; D call uncertain. This CDR3 has 13 residues. Trimming took 5 bases from V and 4 from J, leaving 11 bases between them. From germline, CDR1 is MNHNS and CDR2 SASEGT. Written as DNA, the CDR3 is TGTGCCAGCAGTCAGGAGTTTATCTATGGCTACACCTTC. It specifies CASSQEFIYGYTF.

The rearrangement joins TRBV2 to TRBJ2-1; 8 bases fit TRBD1. J lost 6 bases, V lost 7 bases, and 5 bases had no gene match. Germline CDR1 reads SNHLY; CDR2 reads FYNNEI. There are 13 residues in the CDR3. In nucleotides, the CDR3 is TGTGCCAGCAACCAGGACAGGGTCAATGAGCAGTTCTTC. This codes for CASNQDRVNEQFF.